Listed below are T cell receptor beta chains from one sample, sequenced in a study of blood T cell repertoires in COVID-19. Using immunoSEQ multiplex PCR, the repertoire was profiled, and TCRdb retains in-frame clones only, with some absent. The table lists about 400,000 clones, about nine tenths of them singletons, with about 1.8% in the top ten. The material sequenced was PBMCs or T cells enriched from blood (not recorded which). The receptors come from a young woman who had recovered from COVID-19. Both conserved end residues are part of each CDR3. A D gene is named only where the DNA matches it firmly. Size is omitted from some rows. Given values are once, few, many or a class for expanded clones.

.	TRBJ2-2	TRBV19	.	TGTGCCAGTAGTCCGGGAAGAGGCACCGGGGAGCTGTTTTTT	CASSPGRGTGELFF
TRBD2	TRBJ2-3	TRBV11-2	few	TGTGCCAGCAGCTTATCTATAGCGGGGGGGCTTAAAGATACGCAGTATTTT	CASSLSIAGGLKDTQYF
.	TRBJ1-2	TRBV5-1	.	TGCGCCAGCAGCAGCAGGGGAATGGCCTATGGCTACACCTTC	CASSSRGMAYGYTF
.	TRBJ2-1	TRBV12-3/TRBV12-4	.	TGTGCCAGCAGCCTCCTAAATGAGCAGTTCTTC	CASSLLNEQFF
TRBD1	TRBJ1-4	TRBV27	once	TGTGCCAGCACCAAACAGGGGTTGAATGAAAAACTGTTTTTT	CASTKQGLNEKLFF
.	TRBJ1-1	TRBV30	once	TGTGCCTGGACTTGGTGGCAGAAAAACACTGAAGCTTTCTTT	CAWTWWQKNTEAFF
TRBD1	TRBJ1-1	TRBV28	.	TGTGCCAGCAGAGCAGGGACAGGAGACACTGAAGCTTTCTTT	CASRAGTGDTEAFF
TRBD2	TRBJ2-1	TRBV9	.	TGTGCCAGCAGCGTAGGTCCCCGGACTAGCGGGATAGAGCAGTTCTTC	CASSVGPRTSGIEQFF
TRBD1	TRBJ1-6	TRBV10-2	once	TGCGCCAGCTCGGGCGCAGGGGGGTATAATTCACCCCTCCACTTT	CASSGAGGYNSPLHF
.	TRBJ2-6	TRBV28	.	TGTGGGGCCAACAATCACTCTGGGGCCAACGTCCTGACTTTC	CGANNHSGANVLTF